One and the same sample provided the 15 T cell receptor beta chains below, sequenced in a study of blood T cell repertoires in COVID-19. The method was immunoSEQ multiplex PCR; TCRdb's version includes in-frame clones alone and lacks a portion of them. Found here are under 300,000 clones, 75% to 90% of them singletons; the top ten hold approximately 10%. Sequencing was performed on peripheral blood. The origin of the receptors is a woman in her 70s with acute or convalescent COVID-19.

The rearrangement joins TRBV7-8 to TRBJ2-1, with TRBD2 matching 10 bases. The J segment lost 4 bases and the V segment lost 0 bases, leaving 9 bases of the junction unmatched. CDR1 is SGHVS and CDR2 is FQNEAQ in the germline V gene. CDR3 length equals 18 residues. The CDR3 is CASSLARAGGQLYNEQFF. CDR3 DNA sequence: TGTGCCAGCAGCTTAGCGCGAGCGGGGGGGCAACTTTACAATGAGCAGTTCTTC.

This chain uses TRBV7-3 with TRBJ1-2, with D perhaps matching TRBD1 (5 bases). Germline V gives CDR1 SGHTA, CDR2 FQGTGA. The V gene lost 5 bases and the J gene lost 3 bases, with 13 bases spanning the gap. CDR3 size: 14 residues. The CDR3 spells CASSPRGGDYGYTF. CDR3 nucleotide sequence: TGTGCCAGCAGCCCACGTGGAGGGGACTATGGCTACACCTTC.

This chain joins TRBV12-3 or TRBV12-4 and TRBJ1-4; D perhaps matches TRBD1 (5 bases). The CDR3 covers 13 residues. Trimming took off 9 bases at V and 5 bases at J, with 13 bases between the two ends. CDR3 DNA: TGTGCCAGTTCCTCCAGGGTGAATGAAAAACTGTTTTTT. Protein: CASSSRVNEKLFF.

DNA for the CDR3: TGTGCCAGCTCACTAGGACTAGCGGAAGAGACCCAGTACTTC. It is translated as CASSLGLAEETQYF. This chain connects TRBV18 to TRBJ2-5, with 10 bases that match TRBD2. This CDR3 is built from 14 residues. Trimming took 4 bases from V and 3 from J; bases not matched to a gene: 2. The germline CDR1 and CDR2 sequences are KGHSH and LQKENI.

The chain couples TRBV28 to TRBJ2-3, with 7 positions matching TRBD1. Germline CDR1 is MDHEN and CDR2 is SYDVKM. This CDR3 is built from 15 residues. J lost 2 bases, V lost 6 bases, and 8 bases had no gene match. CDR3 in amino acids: CASRRGQLITDTQYF. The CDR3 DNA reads TGTGCCAGCAGGAGGGGACAGCTGATCACAGATACGCAGTATTTT.

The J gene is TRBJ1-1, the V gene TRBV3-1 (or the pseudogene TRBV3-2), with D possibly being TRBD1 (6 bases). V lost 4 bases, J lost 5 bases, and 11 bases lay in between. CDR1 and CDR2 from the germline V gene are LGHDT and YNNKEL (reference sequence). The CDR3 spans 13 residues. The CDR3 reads CASSPGEGTEAFF. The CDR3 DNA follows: TGTGCCAGCAGCCCAGGGGAGGGGACTGAAGCTTTCTTT.

The CDR3 DNA follows: TGTGCCAGCAGTGGGCGACTAGCGGGGAGCTACGAGCAGTACTTC. Its translation is CASSGRLAGSYEQYF. V gene TRBV2 combines with J gene TRBJ2-7; the match to TRBD2 covers 11 bases. The CDR3 extends over 15 amino acids. Germline CDR1 reads SNHLY; CDR2 reads FYNNEI. V shed 4 bases and J 3 bases; nucleotides not matched to a gene: 5.

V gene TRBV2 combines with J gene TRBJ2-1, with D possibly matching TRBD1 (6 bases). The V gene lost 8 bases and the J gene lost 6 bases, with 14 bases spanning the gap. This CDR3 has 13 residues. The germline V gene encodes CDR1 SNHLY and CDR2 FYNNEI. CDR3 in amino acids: CASGGSFVNEQFF. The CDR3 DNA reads TGTGCCAGCGGGGGCAGTTTTGTCAATGAGCAGTTCTTC. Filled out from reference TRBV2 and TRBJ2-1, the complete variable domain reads EPEVTQTPSHQVTQMGQEVILRCVPISNHLYFYWYRQILGQKVEFLVSFYNNEISEKSEIFDDQFSVERPDGSNFTLKIRSTKLEDSAMYFCASGGSFVNEQFFGPGTRLTVL.

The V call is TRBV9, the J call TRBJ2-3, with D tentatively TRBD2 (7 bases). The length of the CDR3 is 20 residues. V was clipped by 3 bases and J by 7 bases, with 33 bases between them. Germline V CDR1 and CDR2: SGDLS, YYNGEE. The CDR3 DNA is TGTGCCAGCAGCGATCCGGGGGGCCCGACTGCCGCGAGGATCAGGAATACGCAGTATTTT. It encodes CASSDPGGPTAARIRNTQYF.

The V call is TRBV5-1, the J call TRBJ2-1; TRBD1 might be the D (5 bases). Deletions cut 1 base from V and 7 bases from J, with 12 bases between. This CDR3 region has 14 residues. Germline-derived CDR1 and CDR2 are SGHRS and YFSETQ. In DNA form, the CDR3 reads TGCGCCAGCAGCTTGATTTCAGGGTCGAATGAGCAGTTCTTC. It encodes CASSLISGSNEQFF.

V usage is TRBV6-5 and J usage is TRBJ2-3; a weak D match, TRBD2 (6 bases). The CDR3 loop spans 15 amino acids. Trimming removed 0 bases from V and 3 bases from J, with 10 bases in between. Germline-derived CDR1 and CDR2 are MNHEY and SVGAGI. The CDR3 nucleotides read TGTGCCAGCAGTTACTCGGGGGGATATACAGATACGCAGTATTTT. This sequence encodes CASSYSGGYTDTQYF.

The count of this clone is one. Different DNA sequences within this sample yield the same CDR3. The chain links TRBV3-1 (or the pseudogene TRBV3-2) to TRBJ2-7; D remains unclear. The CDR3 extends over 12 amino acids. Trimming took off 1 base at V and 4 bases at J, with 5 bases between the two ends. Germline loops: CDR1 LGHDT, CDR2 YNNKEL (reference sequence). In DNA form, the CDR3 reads TGTGCCAGCAGCCAAGGAGCATACGAGCAGTACTTC. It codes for CASSQGAYEQYF.

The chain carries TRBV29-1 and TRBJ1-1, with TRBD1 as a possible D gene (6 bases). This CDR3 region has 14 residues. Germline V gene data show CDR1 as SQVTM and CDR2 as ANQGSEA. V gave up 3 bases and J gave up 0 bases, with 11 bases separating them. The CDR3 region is CSVDQGHLNTEAFF. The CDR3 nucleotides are TGCAGCGTTGACCAGGGACACCTGAACACTGAAGCTTTCTTT.

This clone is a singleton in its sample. The CDR3 DNA follows: TGTGCCATCAGTGGGTATCCAGGGGAGACTGAAGCTTTCTTT. Its protein is CAISGYPGETEAFF. The V call is TRBV10-3, the J call TRBJ1-1, with D possibly matching TRBD1 (6 bases). The CDR3 spans 14 residues. Trimming stripped 4 bases from V and 5 bases from J, with 14 bases between. CDR1 is ENHRY and CDR2 is SYGVKD in the germline V gene.

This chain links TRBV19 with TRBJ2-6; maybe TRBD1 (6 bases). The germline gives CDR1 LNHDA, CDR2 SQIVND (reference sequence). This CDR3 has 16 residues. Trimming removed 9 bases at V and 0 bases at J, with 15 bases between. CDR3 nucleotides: TGTGCCAGCCGCAGGGGCGGCTACTCTGGGGCCAACGTCCTGACTTTC. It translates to CASRRGGYSGANVLTF.